The clone carrying this T cell receptor beta chain was seen repeatedly, ten times or more. Its antigen is still unknown. This entry is derived from a study of response to subunit inactivated influenza vaccine. Study-level findings and limits: The authors suggested that every seasonal influenza vaccination recruits few new T cells.

V lost 5 bases, J lost 5 bases, and 18 bases lay in between. The CDR3 consists of 15 residues. From germline, CDR1 is MNHEY and CDR2 SVGEGT. TCRdb used MiXCR to reprocess the RT-PCR reads, holding one entry per CDR3 protein. The table has about 520,000 distinct CDR3 sequences, 7.2% seen once; the top ten hold roughly 13%. The rearrangement joins TRBV6-2 or TRBV6-3 to TRBJ1-1; the D gene is possibly TRBD1 (5 bases). The receptor's source is a man aged 45 to 75 who received an inactivated influenza vaccine. Sequenced here: PBMCs from blood, sampled around 2 years after vaccination. The CDR3 DNA follows: TGTGCCAGCAGTAGCTGGACCAGGGAAGGGACTGAAGCTTTCTTT. Translation gives CASSSWTREGTEAFF.